Listed below are T cell receptor beta chains from one sample, sequenced in a study of OX40 agonist ivuxolimab in advanced cancers. TCRdb's copy holds only in-frame clones and misses some; the assay was immunoSEQ multiplex PCR. This sample has around 50,000 clones; about 88% occur once, and the top ten carry around 0.6%. The sample consisted of CD4+ or CD8+ T cells sorted from blood, taken in a trial of the OX40 agonist ivuxolimab. The receptors originated from an adult with an advanced solid tumor such as melanoma, head and neck, liver or kidney cancer. The CDR3 runs from the conserved cysteine through the conserved F or W. The D gene is left open where the match is weak. For some rows the clone size is stated as once, few or many, or as a class when expanded; others skip it.

d_gene,j_gene,v_gene,abundance,CDR3nt,CDR3aa
.,TRBJ2-5,TRBV5-1,.,TGCGCCAGCAGCTTGAAGGAGACCCAGTACTTC,CASSLKETQYF
TRBD2,TRBJ2-5,TRBV7-9,few,TGTGCCAGCAGCGCGGGACTAGCCTCGGGAGAGACCCAGTACTTC,CASSAGLASGETQYF
.,TRBJ1-2,TRBV29-1,.,TGCAGCGTTGGTGAGGTCGGGTATGGCTACACCTTC,CSVGEVGYGYTF
TRBD1,TRBJ1-5,TRBV2,.,TGTGCCAGCAGTGTCGGTGCAGGGGGGAAAGGCAATCAGCCCCAGCATTTT,CASSVGAGGKGNQPQHF
.,TRBJ1-1,TRBV19,.,TGTGCCAGTAGTCAGGCATCCGTTTACACTGAAGCTTTCTTT,CASSQASVYTEAFF
.,TRBJ2-3,TRBV27,.,TGTGCCAGCGCCCTCGGTTTGCAGGGAGATACGCAGTATTTT,CASALGLQGDTQYF
TRBD2,TRBJ2-3,TRBV15,.,TGTGCCACCAGCACAGATCGACTAGCGGCCACAGATACGCAGTATTTT,CATSTDRLAATDTQYF
TRBD2,TRBJ2-3,TRBV10-3,.,TGTGCCATCAGAGGTTCGGTAGCGGGAGGTGCAGATACGCAGTATTTT,CAIRGSVAGGADTQYF
TRBD2,TRBJ2-1,TRBV30,.,TGTGCCTGGGGGACTAGCGGGGGACTGGACTACAATGAGCAGTTCTTC,CAWGTSGGLDYNEQFF
TRBD2,TRBJ2-5,TRBV11-3,.,TGTGCCAGCAGCTTAGATGGCGGGGGAGAAGAGACCCAGTACTTC,CASSLDGGGEETQYF
TRBD2,TRBJ2-7,TRBV5-1,.,TGCGCCAGCAGCTTGGATGCGGGAGGGCCAGACGAGCAGTACTTC,CASSLDAGGPDEQYF
.,TRBJ2-3,TRBV18,.,TGTGCCAGCTCACCAAAACAGGGCCTGGGCACAGATACGCAGTATTTT,CASSPKQGLGTDTQYF
.,TRBJ2-6,TRBV7-6,.,TGTGCCAGCAGCTTAGGCAGGGCGTCAGGGGCCAACGTCCTGACTTTC,CASSLGRASGANVLTF
.,TRBJ1-1,TRBV7-6,.,TGTGCCAGCAGCTCATATCAGGGTCCCAGTGAAGCTTTCTTT,CASSSYQGPSEAFF
TRBD1,TRBJ2-7,TRBV5-1,.,TGCGCCAGCAGCCCCGGGACAGGGGATCCCTACGAGCAGTACTTC,CASSPGTGDPYEQYF
TRBD1,TRBJ2-1,TRBV7-3,once,TGTGCCAGCAGCTCAGGGGGTGAGCAGTTCTTC,CASSSGGEQFF
TRBD1,TRBJ1-2,TRBV25-1,.,TGTGCCAGCACTACAGGGGGTGGGGCTGGCTACACCTTC,CASTTGGGAGYTF
TRBD2,TRBJ2-1,TRBV7-6,.,TGTGCCAGCAGCTTAGAGCGGCTAGCGGGAGTTCCCAATGAGCAGTTCTTC,CASSLERLAGVPNEQFF
TRBD1,TRBJ2-3,TRBV7-6,.,TGTGCCAGCAGCCAAGGGACAGGGTCGGCAGATACGCAGTATTTT,CASSQGTGSADTQYF
TRBD1,TRBJ1-1,TRBV5-4,.,TGTGCCAGCAGCTATATCCAGGGGGGTGGCACTGAAGCTTTCTTT,CASSYIQGGGTEAFF
TRBD2,TRBJ2-7,TRBV28,.,TGTGCCAGCAGTTCCGGGACTAGCGGGAGGCCGAACTACGAGCAGTACTTC,CASSSGTSGRPNYEQYF
.,TRBJ1-1,TRBV2,.,TGTGCCAGCACAAGTGGGCTACCTAACACTGAAGCTTTCTTT,CASTSGLPNTEAFF
.,TRBJ2-2,TRBV19,.,TGTGCCAGTAGTATCCTACGGGGCCCCGCGGACACCGGGGAGCTGTTTTTT,CASSILRGPADTGELFF
TRBD2,TRBJ2-1,TRBV5-1,.,TGCGCCAGCAGCTTCGGGACTAGGTTCTCCTACAATGAGCAGTTCTTC,CASSFGTRFSYNEQFF
.,TRBJ2-1,TRBV28,.,TGTGCCAGCATTGCGTTAGCGGTTATATACAATGAGCAGTTCTTC,CASIALAVIYNEQFF
TRBD2,TRBJ2-7,TRBV5-4,.,TGTGCCAGCAGCTTGGTTGATAGCGGGAGTACCAAGCAGTACTTC,CASSLVDSGSTKQYF
.,TRBJ2-1,TRBV5-1,.,TGCGCCAGCAGCTTGGCCGAGACTTACAATGAGCAGTTCTTC,CASSLAETYNEQFF
TRBD2,TRBJ2-1,TRBV5-5,.,TGTGCCAGCAGCCCGGCGCCTAGCGGGAGGGTGGATGAGCAGTTCTTC,CASSPAPSGRVDEQFF
.,TRBJ2-3,TRBV27,.,TGTGCCAGCAGTTCCCCCCAGGGGGGGGTAGATACGCAGTATTTT,CASSSPQGGVDTQYF
.,TRBJ1-4,TRBV28,.,TGTGCCAGCAGAGACCGGACAGCCTTCAATGAAAAACTGTTTTTT,CASRDRTAFNEKLFF
.,TRBJ2-3,TRBV18,.,TGTGCCAGCTCACCCACCGGGGCGAGCACAGATACGCAGTATTTT,CASSPTGASTDTQYF
TRBD1,TRBJ2-1,TRBV28,.,TGTGCCAGCAGTTTATTGGGACAGTACAATGAGCAGTTCTTC,CASSLLGQYNEQFF
.,TRBJ1-2,TRBV7-9,.,TGTGCCAGCAGCGGAGGGGGGGTTGAGGGCTATGGCTACACCTTC,CASSGGGVEGYGYTF
TRBD2,TRBJ2-7,TRBV11-3,.,TGTGCCAGCAGCTTGGCTAGCGGGAGCTCCTACGAGCAGTACTTC,CASSLASGSSYEQYF
TRBD2,TRBJ2-7,TRBV7-2,.,TGTGCCAGCAGCAGAGCTCTAGCGGGAGAGCAGTACTTC,CASSRALAGEQYF
.,TRBJ2-7,TRBV2,.,TGTGCCAGCAGTTCTCAGCCCGGGACAACCGAGCAGTACTTC,CASSSQPGTTEQYF
.,TRBJ2-5,TRBV27,.,TGTGCCAGCAGTTTATTTGGGACGAGAGAGACCCAGTACTTC,CASSLFGTRETQYF
.,TRBJ1-4,TRBV28,.,TGTGCCAGCAGTCTACCGAGTGGGCAGCGGGGAAAACTGTTTTTT,CASSLPSGQRGKLFF
.,TRBJ2-5,TRBV6-6,once,TGTGCCAGCAGCTCCGGACCAGAGACCCAGTACTTC,CASSSGPETQYF
.,TRBJ1-2,TRBV28,.,TGTGCCAGTACCCGATTAGCGTACTATGGCTACACCTTC,CASTRLAYYGYTF
.,TRBJ2-2,TRBV15,.,TGTGCCACCAGCAGAGATCTTTTTGTGGGGGGGGAGCTGTTTTTT,CATSRDLFVGGELFF
TRBD1,TRBJ1-1,TRBV5-4,.,TGTGCCAGCAGCTTACAGACAGGGAAAACAGAAGCTTTCTTT,CASSLQTGKTEAFF
TRBD1,TRBJ1-2,TRBV28,few,TGTGCCAGCAGTTTAGGAAAGGACAGGGACGACTATGGCTACACCTTC,CASSLGKDRDDYGYTF
TRBD2,TRBJ2-7,TRBV19,.,TGTGCCAGTAGTATATTGACTAGCGGGAGGTCCGAGCAGTACTTC,CASSILTSGRSEQYF
TRBD1,TRBJ2-7,TRBV4-2,.,TGTGCCAGCAGCCAAATCCGGGACAGAGCGGCCGAGCAGTACTTC,CASSQIRDRAAEQYF
TRBD1,TRBJ2-2,TRBV5-1,.,TGCGCCAGCAGCACAGGGGGCGCGGATCACCGGGAGCTGTTTTTT,CASSTGGADHRELFF
TRBD1,TRBJ1-4,TRBV14,.,TGTGCCAGCAGGGCACAGGGGACGGGTGAAAAACTGTTTTTT,CASRAQGTGEKLFF
TRBD2,TRBJ2-7,TRBV27,.,TGTGCCAGCAGTTTCTCCTTAGCGGGAGGGATCTACGAGCAGTACTTC,CASSFSLAGGIYEQYF
.,TRBJ1-2,TRBV5-1,.,TGCGCCAGCAGCTTGGGGGTAGGTGGCTACACCTTC,CASSLGVGGYTF
TRBD1,TRBJ2-3,TRBV7-3,.,TGTGCCAGCAGCTTGGACAGGGGGCAAACAGATACGCAGTATTTT,CASSLDRGQTDTQYF